These 30 T cell receptor beta chains originate from one sample sequenced in a study of OX40 agonist ivuxolimab in advanced cancers. The library was built by means of the immunoSEQ multiplex PCR assay. TCRdb re-hosts the immuneACCESS table, in-frame sequences only. Its copies lack some clones; in the studies checked, an unresolved V gene accounts for under half of them, and the cause for the rest is not known. The sample table shows tens of thousands of clones, and around nine tenths are seen once. The ten largest clonotypes hold 0.7% to 0.95% of the sample. The source was CD4+ or CD8+ T cells sorted from blood, collected in a trial of the OX40 agonist ivuxolimab. The receptors shown here come from an adult with an advanced solid tumor such as melanoma, head and neck, liver or kidney cancer.

This chain joins TRBV18 and TRBJ1-2, with D possibly TRBD1 on 6 matching bases. V lost 2 bases to trimming and J lost 6 bases, with 16 bases between them. The germline gives CDR1 KGHSH, CDR2 LQKENI. The CDR3 is 15 amino acids. CDR3 residues: CASSPNKDTGNGYTF. The CDR3 DNA follows: TGTGCCAGCTCACCAAATAAAGATACAGGGAATGGCTACACCTTC. The full variable domain, completed using reference TRBV18 and TRBJ1-2, is NAGVMQNPRHLVRRRGQEARLRCSPMKGHSHVYWYRQLPEEGLKFMVYLQKENIIDESGMPKERFSAEFPKEGPSILRIQQVVRGDSAAYFCASSPNKDTGNGYTFGSGTRLTVV.

The J gene is TRBJ2-3, the V gene TRBV5-1; no reliable D call. This CDR3 has 14 residues. Trimming took off 4 bases at V and 2 bases at J, with 11 bases between the two ends. Germline V CDR1 and CDR2: SGHRS, YFSETQ. The CDR3 reads CASSGQAYTDTQYF. CDR3 DNA sequence: TGCGCCAGCAGCGGGCAGGCCTACACAGATACGCAGTATTTT.

This chain links TRBV14 with TRBJ2-5; D is perhaps TRBD2 (5 bases). V was cut by 0 bases and J by 10 bases, with 12 bases left in between. Per the germline V gene, CDR1 is SGHDN and CDR2 is FVKESK. The CDR3 covers 13 residues. The CDR3 reads CASSQDLNGVQYF. The CDR3 DNA sequence: TGTGCCAGCAGCCAAGATTTAAACGGGGTCCAGTACTTC.

V gene TRBV18 combines with J gene TRBJ1-6, with 7 bases aligning to TRBD1. Germline CDR1 reads KGHSH; CDR2 reads LQKENI. Trimming cost V 4 bases and J 5 bases; bases outside gene matches: 11. CDR3 size: 17 residues. The CDR3 loop is CASSRNTGDANNSPLHF. The CDR3 nucleotides are TGTGCCAGCTCACGGAATACAGGGGACGCGAATAATTCACCCCTCCACTTT.

In nucleotides, the CDR3 is TGTGCCTGGAGTTATTGGCGAGGGAACTATGGCTACACCTTC. It codes for CAWSYWRGNYGYTF. The chain uses TRBV30 and TRBJ1-2; D is ambiguous. V was pared by 2 bases and J by 2 bases, with 12 bases between. CDR3 length: 14 amino acids. CDR1 and CDR2 from the germline V gene are GTSNPN and SVGIG (reference sequence).

The rearrangement uses TRBV6-5 and TRBJ1-1; no clear D. V was pared by 1 base and J by 0 bases, with 3 bases between. The CDR3 consists of 13 residues. Germline values: CDR1 MNHEY, CDR2 SVGAGI. CDR3 in amino acids: CASSYLLNTEAFF. The CDR3 region has the DNA TGTGCCAGCAGTTACTTGCTGAACACTGAAGCTTTCTTT.

This chain connects TRBV20-1 to TRBJ2-1, with 8 bases identical to TRBD2. The ends lost 6 bases at V and 8 bases at J; junction bases unmatched: 3. In germline, CDR1 is DFQATT, CDR2 SNEGSKA (reference sequence). The CDR3 has 11 residues. Here the CDR3 reads CSAGRADEQFF. CDR3 bases: TGCAGTGCCGGGAGGGCCGATGAGCAGTTCTTC.

This clone has a single count. V gene TRBV4-3 combines with J gene TRBJ2-5; D is possibly TRBD1 (5 bases). Germline V gene data show CDR1 as LGHNA and CDR2 as YSLEER. The V end was cut by 5 bases, the J end by 1 base, with 14 bases between. The CDR3 is 15 amino acids. CDR3: CASSEGAVAQETQYF. CDR3 in DNA: TGCGCCAGCAGCGAAGGGGCAGTAGCCCAAGAGACCCAGTACTTC.

The chain uses TRBV5-5 and TRBJ2-1; D call uncertain. The V and J ends lost 1 base and 4 bases respectively, with 6 bases between them. This CDR3 region has 13 residues. Germline V gene lookup returns CDR1 SGHKS and CDR2 YYEKEE (reference sequence). The CDR3 DNA is TGTGCCAGCAGCTTGCCCGAATACAATGAGCAGTTCTTC. It codes for CASSLPEYNEQFF.

V usage is TRBV19 and J usage is TRBJ2-2; TRBD2 aligns across 13 bases. Per germline, CDR1 LNHDA and CDR2 SQIVND (reference sequence). V shed 4 bases and J 5 bases; nucleotides not matched to a gene: 10. CDR3 length: 18 amino acids. The CDR3 DNA reads as TGTGCCAGTAGTACACGAGTGGGACTAGCGGGATGGACCGGGGAGCTGTTTTTT. It encodes CASSTRVGLAGWTGELFF.

The V and J genes are TRBV19 and TRBJ1-1; D is undetermined. The CDR3 covers 14 residues. Trimming took 7 bases from V and 1 from J, leaving 13 bases between them. Germline V gene data show CDR1 as LNHDA and CDR2 as SQIVND (reference sequence). CDR3 residues: CASTGPLENTEAFF. CDR3 in DNA: TGTGCCAGTACAGGTCCGCTGGAGAACACTGAAGCTTTCTTT.

J is TRBJ2-7 and V is TRBV6-1, with 9 bases that match TRBD2. The V segment lost 6 bases and the J segment 9 bases; nucleotides outside the gene matches: 6. The V gene's germline CDR1 is MNHNS and CDR2 SASEGT. The CDR3 runs to 12 residues. The CDR3 here is CASRTGGGAQYF. DNA for the CDR3: TGTGCCAGCAGAACAGGCGGGGGGGCGCAGTACTTC.

The count of this clone is one. CDR3 in DNA: TGTGCCACCAGCGCGTTGACAGGATCCCTATACGAGCAGTACTTC. This translates into CATSALTGSLYEQYF. This chain uses TRBV15 with TRBJ2-7, with D maybe TRBD1 (6 bases). The CDR3 loop spans 15 amino acids. Between the trimmed V and J ends, which lost 5 bases and 4 bases, there was a span of 18 bases. The V gene's germline CDR1 is LNHNV and CDR2 YYDKDF (reference sequence).

The chain combines TRBV30 with TRBJ2-2; TRBD2 matches 10 bases. The length of the CDR3 is 14 residues. Trimming removed 0 bases from V and 7 bases from J; junction bases left unmatched: 2. CDR1 and CDR2 from the germline V gene are GTSNPN and SVGIG (reference sequence). The CDR3: CAWSVRTSGGELFF. CDR3 DNA: TGTGCCTGGAGTGTAAGGACTAGCGGCGGGGAGCTGTTTTTT. Together with reference TRBV30 and TRBJ2-2, the CDR3 gives the full variable domain: SQTIHQWPATLVQPVGSPLSLECTVEGTSNPNLYWYRQAAGRGLQLLFYSVGIGQISSEVPQNLSASRPQDRQFILSSKKLLLSDSGFYLCAWSVRTSGGELFFGEGSRLTVL.

This chain joins TRBV30 and TRBJ1-3; D perhaps matches TRBD1 (6 bases). The CDR3 loop spans 14 amino acids. The germline V gene has CDR1 GTSNPN and CDR2 SVGIG (reference sequence). The V end lost 3 bases, the J end lost 3 bases, and 12 bases lay between the germline ends. CDR3 DNA sequence: TGTGCCTGGAGCCGGACAGTCTATGGAAACACCATATATTTT. Translation gives CAWSRTVYGNTIYF.

This chain uses TRBV7-2 with TRBJ1-3, with a possible D match to TRBD1 (5 bases). V lost 1 base to trimming and J lost 0 bases, with 7 bases between them. Germline values: CDR1 SGHTA, CDR2 FQGNSA. The CDR3 sequence is 15 residues long. CDR3 sequence reads: CASSLGGASGNTIYF. The CDR3 DNA sequence: TGTGCCAGCAGCTTAGGTGGGGCCTCTGGAAACACCATATATTTT.

This rearrangement joins TRBV30 to TRBJ2-5, with D uncertain. Trimming cost V 5 bases and J 5 bases, with 12 bases left between them. The germline V gene encodes CDR1 GTSNPN and CDR2 SVGIG (reference sequence). The CDR3 contains 12 residues. Written as DNA, the CDR3 is TGTGCCTGGGGACCCTTCACGGAGACCCAGTACTTC. The encoded protein is CAWGPFTETQYF.

The chain joins TRBV5-1 to TRBJ1-1, with 9 bases matching TRBD1. The CDR3 has 15 residues. In germline, CDR1 is SGHRS, CDR2 YFSETQ. The V segment lost 2 bases and the J segment 1 base; nucleotides outside the gene matches: 3. The CDR3 sequence: CASSFRTGANTEAFF. The CDR3 coding sequence is TGCGCCAGCAGCTTCCGGACAGGGGCGAACACTGAAGCTTTCTTT.

V is TRBV6-5 and J is TRBJ2-7; 7 positions match TRBD1. V lost 6 bases and J lost 3; bases outside the gene matches: 11. The germline gives CDR1 MNHEY, CDR2 SVGAGI. The CDR3 is made up of 15 amino acids. The CDR3: CASSPGGQGVYEQYF. CDR3 sequence (DNA): TGTGCCAGCAGCCCCGGTGGGCAGGGGGTCTACGAGCAGTACTTC.

The chain uses TRBV20-1 and TRBJ2-5, with D possibly matching TRBD2 (5 bases). This CDR3 comprises 11 residues. The V end was cut by 3 bases, the J end by 5 bases, with 7 bases between. Germline V gene sequence: CDR1 DFQATT, CDR2 SNEGSKA (reference sequence). CDR3 sequence reads: CSASGEETQYF. The CDR3 DNA is TGCAGTGCTAGCGGGGAGGAGACCCAGTACTTC.

The chain is built from TRBV7-2 and TRBJ1-1, with a weak D call TRBD1 (6 bases). The germline V and J ends were trimmed by 4 bases and 0 bases, with 12 bases remaining between them. The CDR3 spans 15 residues. CDR1 is SGHTA and CDR2 is FQGNSA in the germline V gene. The CDR3: CASSWGAGLNTEAFF. Written as DNA, the CDR3 is TGTGCCAGCAGCTGGGGGGCCGGTCTGAACACTGAAGCTTTCTTT.

The chain uses TRBV11-3 and TRBJ2-3, with TRBD1 identical over 8 bases. Germline V CDR1 and CDR2: SGHNT, YENEEA. The V and J ends lost 3 bases and 2 bases, in that order; junction bases with no gene match: 1. The CDR3 spans 14 residues. The DNA for the CDR3 is TGTGCCAGCAGCTTGGGACAGGACACAGATACGCAGTATTTT. This encodes CASSLGQDTDTQYF.

This clone showed up just once. J is TRBJ2-7 and V is TRBV7-2; no firm D call. CDR3 length: 16 residues. With 0 bases removed from V and 1 base from J, the gap between germline ends came to 13 bases. The germline V gene has CDR1 SGHTA and CDR2 FQGNSA. The CDR3 sequence is CASSLAVRKGSYEQYF. CDR3 DNA sequence: TGTGCCAGCAGCTTAGCGGTGCGGAAAGGATCCTACGAGCAGTACTTC. Complete variable domain (other parts from reference TRBV7-2 and TRBJ2-7): GAGVSQSPSNKVTEKGKDVELRCDPISGHTALYWYRQSLGQGLEFLIYFQGNSAPDKSGLPSDRFSAERTGGSVSTLTIQRTQQEDSAVYLCASSLAVRKGSYEQYFGPGTRLTVT.

This chain links TRBV11-2 with TRBJ1-1; D unresolved. Trimming left V 3 bases short and J 1 base short, with 6 bases between. The CDR3 runs to 13 residues. Germline values: CDR1 SGHAT, CDR2 FQNNGV. CDR3 DNA sequence: TGTGCCAGCAGCTTCTCTCCGAACACTGAAGCTTTCTTT. Its translation is CASSFSPNTEAFF.

This chain connects TRBV27 to TRBJ2-2, with 8 bases that match TRBD2. Germline trimming cut 3 bases from V and 6 bases from J; bases unmatched to any gene: 9. The CDR3 length is 16 residues. CDR1 is MNHEY and CDR2 is SMNVEV in the germline V gene (reference sequence). CDR3 region: CASSLVGTSLAGELFF. CDR3 bases: TGTGCCAGCAGTTTGGTAGGGACTAGTCTTGCCGGGGAGCTGTTTTTT.

The rearrangement uses TRBV2 and TRBJ1-5; 7 positions agree with TRBD1. The ends lost 6 bases at V and 5 bases at J; junction bases unmatched: 7. Looked up from germline, CDR1 is SNHLY and CDR2 is FYNNEI. There are 14 residues in the CDR3. CDR3 in amino acids: CASSNYRGDQPQHF. Written as DNA, the CDR3 is TGTGCCAGCAGCAACTACAGGGGTGATCAGCCCCAGCATTTT.

This clone turned up a few times. V usage is TRBV6-5 and J usage is TRBJ2-7; a possible D gene is TRBD2 (6 bases). V lost 6 bases to trimming and J lost 0 bases, with 9 bases between them. Germline values: CDR1 MNHEY, CDR2 SVGAGI. This CDR3 comprises 13 residues. This chain's CDR3 is CASRGLTSYEQYF. CDR3 nucleotides: TGTGCCAGCAGGGGACTGACCTCCTACGAGCAGTACTTC.

This clone was seen only a few times. The chain links TRBV7-3 to TRBJ2-2; unclear D gene. The CDR3 totals 13 residues. V was pared by 2 bases and J by 2 bases, with 3 bases between. Per germline, CDR1 SGHTA and CDR2 FQGTGA. The CDR3: CASSLENTGELFF. The CDR3 DNA sequence: TGTGCCAGCAGCTTAGAAAACACCGGGGAGCTGTTTTTT.

A word on this clone: At one end, the junction sequence differs from germline, possibly due to a read error. The chain combines TRBV2 with TRBJ2-7; 9 bases map to TRBD1. Germline-derived CDR1 and CDR2 are SNHLY and FYNNEI. This CDR3 spans 13 amino acids. The CDR3 spells CASSVLGDRARHF. The CDR3, as DNA: TGTGCCAGCAGTGTGCTTGGGGACAGGGCCCGGCACTTC.

The chain couples TRBV5-1 to TRBJ2-1, with TRBD2 matching 13 bases. Germline assignment: CDR1 SGHRS and CDR2 YFSETQ. The J segment lost 7 bases and the V segment lost 3 bases, leaving 4 bases of the junction unmatched. The CDR3 has 15 amino acids. Here the CDR3 reads CASSSTTSGRNEQFF. The DNA of the CDR3 is TGCGCCAGCAGCTCAACGACTAGCGGGAGGAATGAGCAGTTCTTC.